This T cell receptor (beta chain) was obtained from a study of T cells after yellow fever vaccination. The study, taken as a whole, reports: By day 5 rather than day 15, the secondary response had peaked, though it was weaker. CD4 and CD8 compartments shared a small share of clonotypes.

Synthesis of TCR cDNA relied on 5'RACE template switching, which attached a universal primer site and UMIs. TCRdb re-derived calls from the 5' RACE reads in MiXCR, one entry per CDR3 protein. This table holds 150,000 to 200,000 distinct CDR3 sequences, roughly 8.8% found once. This clonotype occurred many times. Its antigen is undetermined. At one end the junction does not follow the germline gene, possibly because of a read error. Germline loops: CDR1 SQVTM, CDR2 ANQGSEA. The CDR3 totals 15 residues. The clonotype comes from a man younger than 30 who received the YFV17D yellow fever vaccine. The sample here was CD8+ T cells sorted from PBMCs, taken 45 days after the yellow fever booster vaccination. This chain connects TRBV29-1 to TRBJ2-7, with 11 bases aligning to TRBD1. DNA of the CDR3: TGCAGCGTCGAAGGACAGGGGGCGAGTGAGTACGAGCAGTACTTC. The encoded protein is CSVEGQGASEYEQYF.